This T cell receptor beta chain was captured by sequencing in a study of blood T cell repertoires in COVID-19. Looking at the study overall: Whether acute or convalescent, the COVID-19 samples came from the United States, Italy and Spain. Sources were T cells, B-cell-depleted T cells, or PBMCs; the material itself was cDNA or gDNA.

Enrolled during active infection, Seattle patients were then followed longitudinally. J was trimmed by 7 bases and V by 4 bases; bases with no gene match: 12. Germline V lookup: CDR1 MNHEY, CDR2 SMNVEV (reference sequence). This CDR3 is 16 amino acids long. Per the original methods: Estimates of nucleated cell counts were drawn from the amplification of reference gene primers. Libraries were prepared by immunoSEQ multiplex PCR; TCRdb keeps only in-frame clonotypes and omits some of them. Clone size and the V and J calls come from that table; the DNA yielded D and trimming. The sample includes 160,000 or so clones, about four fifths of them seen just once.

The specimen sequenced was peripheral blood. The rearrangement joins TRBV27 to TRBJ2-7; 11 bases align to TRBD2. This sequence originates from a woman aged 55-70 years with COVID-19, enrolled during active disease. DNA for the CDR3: TGTGCCAGCAGTTATCGAGTAGCGGGAGGGCCGGGGGAGCAGTACTTC. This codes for CASSYRVAGGPGEQYF.